The entry below describes one T cell receptor (beta chain). Antigen specificity is unknown. This CDR3 contains 14 residues. The V end lost 0 bases, the J end lost 7 bases, and 14 bases lay between the germline ends. From germline, CDR1 is SGHRS and CDR2 YFSETQ. The entry originates in a study of cytomegalovirus exposure and HLA in healthy donors. With 60 Vbeta and 13 Jbeta primers, the PCR was carried out. Profiled with immunoSEQ multiplex PCR; TCRdb holds only in-frame clones, not every one. The sample contains over 90,000 clones, 55% to 80% of which appear only once. Whole-study results and caveats: Within an earlier analysis, most TCR beta V segments proved productive either about 90% or about 30% of the time. A later analysis associated some 16,000 TCR beta sequences with HLA alleles at a 0.05 false discovery rate.

This clonotype was sampled from a human donor in good health. The chain links TRBV5-1 to TRBJ2-7, with unresolved D. Sequenced sample: PBMCs. CDR3 protein: CASSLESGNGEQYF. In nucleotides, the CDR3 is TGCGCCAGCAGCTTGGAGTCCGGCAACGGGGAGCAGTACTTC.